Each of the 13 T cell receptor beta chains below was sequenced from the same sample in a study of CXCR3-negative and CXCR3-positive naive CD8 T cells. Each TRB cDNA library was prepared by 5' RACE (with UMI labels). TCRdb re-called the 5' RACE reads and catalogs CDR3 proteins one per entry, DNA excluded. The sample includes tens of thousands of distinct CDR3 sequences. Study conclusions and caveats: CXCR3-positive naive cells had TRB CDR3s that were more hydrophobic than CXCR3-negative naive cells had.

The antigens of these receptors remain unknown. What was sequenced was naive CXCR3+ CD8+ T cells from blood. Subset reported: CD45RO-CCR7+CD27+CD95- naive CD8+ T cells expressing CXCR3 (TNR3+). These receptors came from a human donor in good health. Some clones in this sample may be carry-over from other donors' samples.

This chain joins TRBV5-1 and TRBJ2-2; the D gene TCRdb calls, TRBD1, cannot be checked with no DNA. The CDR3 loop spans 17 amino acids. From germline, CDR1 is SGHRS and CDR2 YFSETQ. The CDR3 reads CASSPDWTGGNTGELFF.

The rearrangement uses TRBV11-3 and TRBJ2-1; there is no DNA to check the TCRdb D call of TRBD2. Per the germline V gene, CDR1 is SGHNT and CDR2 is YENEEA. This CDR3 has 13 residues. The CDR3: CASSLKLGNEQFF.

V is TRBV9 and J is TRBJ2-1; TCRdb designates TRBD1, a call that cannot be tested without DNA. The germline CDR1 and CDR2 sequences are SGDLS and YYNGEE. The CDR3 has 15 residues. CDR3 amino acids: CASSVGGQTDNEQFF.

This rearrangement joins TRBV12-3 or TRBV12-4 to TRBJ1-1. The CDR3 extends over 14 amino acids. CDR3 amino acids: CASNPSGVGTEAFF.

This sequence joins TRBV11-1 and TRBJ2-7; TCRdb calls TRBD1, which cannot be checked without DNA. The CDR3 contains 17 residues. Germline V gene sequence: CDR1 SGHAT, CDR2 FQDESV (reference sequence). CDR3 in amino acids: CASSWGQGTALNYEQYF.

The chain is built from TRBV15 and TRBJ2-1; the D gene TCRdb calls, TRBD1, cannot be checked with no DNA. CDR1 LNHNV and CDR2 YYDKDF come from the germline V gene (reference sequence). This CDR3 has 14 residues. The CDR3 sequence: CATRTGDSYNEQFF.

The chain combines TRBV9 with TRBJ2-1. CDR3 length: 13 residues. Germline CDR1 SGDLS, CDR2 YYNGEE. The CDR3 sequence is CASSVGKPNEQFF. Together with reference TRBV9 and TRBJ2-1, the CDR3 gives the full variable domain: DSGVTQTPKHLITATGQRVTLRCSPRSGDLSVYWYQQSLDQGLQFLIQYYNGEERAKGNILERFSAQQFPDLHSELNLSSLELGDSALYFCASSVGKPNEQFFGPGTRLTVL.

The V gene is TRBV14, the J gene TRBJ2-1; TCRdb reports TRBD1, a call that lacks DNA to check it against. Germline CDR1 SGHDN, CDR2 FVKESK. This CDR3 has 13 amino acids. CDR3 in amino acids: CASSQDSGGKQFF.

The rearrangement joins TRBV7-9 to TRBJ1-2; without DNA, the TCRdb call of TRBD1 cannot be checked. CDR3 length: 14 amino acids. Germline CDR1 reads SEHNR; CDR2 reads FQNEAQ (reference sequence). The CDR3: CASSSKQGAGGYTF.

This chain connects TRBV30 to TRBJ2-5. The germline CDR1 and CDR2 sequences are GTSNPN and SVGIG (reference sequence). The CDR3 runs 14 residues. CDR3 residues: CAWSVYRDQETQYF.

This chain links TRBV7-3 with TRBJ2-2; TCRdb selects TRBD2, and the lack of DNA leaves this call unchecked. The CDR3 consists of 18 residues. The germline gives CDR1 SGHTA, CDR2 FQGTGA. The CDR3 protein is CASSPTPGLAANTGELFF.

This chain uses TRBV5-1 with TRBJ2-7. This CDR3 has 13 residues. Germline V lookup: CDR1 SGHRS, CDR2 YFSETQ. Here the CDR3 reads CASSLLPYYEQYF. Full variable domain (remainder filled in from reference TRBV5-1 and TRBJ2-7): KAGVTQTPRYLIKTRGQQVTLSCSPISGHRSVSWYQQTPGQGLQFLFEYFSETQRNKGNFPGRFSGRQFSNSRSEMNVSTLELGDSALYLCASSLLPYYEQYFGPGTRLTVT.

The chain joins TRBV29-1 to TRBJ2-7; checking the TCRdb D call of TRBD1 is not possible without DNA. The CDR3 runs to 13 residues. Looked up from germline, CDR1 is SQVTM and CDR2 is ANQGSEA. CDR3 residues: CSATGTGAYEQYF.